This TCR beta chain comes out of a study of blood T cells in healthy people across ages. Study information: Template switching picked up about one barcoded beta molecule for each two T cells.

This clonotype was detected ten times or more. What it binds is not known. The CDR3 sequence is 14 residues long. The ends lost 4 bases at V and 2 bases at J; junction bases unmatched: 2. Alongside a J-beta primer mix, a sample-barcoded 5' primer served in a second PCR lasting 7 to 11 cycles. TCRdb used MiXCR to reprocess the 5' RACE reads, holding one entry per CDR3 protein. The profile shows about 780,000 distinct CDR3 sequences, around 68% of them singletons. Study-level results: Compared with aged donors, long-lived donors showed fewer expanded clones, suggesting selection. Considered underestimates were the diversity estimates obtained from one million T cells. There was a strong correlation between TCR beta diversity and naive T cell percentage.

The sequenced sample was blood. This sequence originates from a man aged 25-45 years in good health. The J gene is TRBJ1-5, the V gene TRBV12-3 or TRBV12-4, with TRBD1 identical over 7 bases. The CDR3 protein is CASSSDRGNQPQHF. CDR3 in DNA: TGTGCCAGCAGTTCCGACAGGGGCAATCAGCCCCAGCATTTT.